The clone carrying this TCR beta chain was found a few times. The antigen remains unidentified. TCRdb called the 5' RACE reads again in MiXCR, with one record for every CDR3 protein. The sample has around 100,000 distinct CDR3 sequences; roughly 6% are singletons. CDR3 length equals 17 residues. Germline CDR1 and CDR2: MDHEN and SYDVKM. The V and J ends lost 4 bases and 0 bases, in that order; junction bases with no gene match: 6. These data originate in a study of T cells after yellow fever vaccination. Study-wide results and limits: Re-detected after boosting: most primary clones, 95% to 98% of CD4 and over 80% of CD8.

V usage is TRBV28 and J usage is TRBJ2-5, with 12 bases matching TRBD2. The clonotype was recovered from a man younger than 30 who received the YFV17D yellow fever vaccine. This sample comprised CD8+ T cells sorted from PBMCs, obtained 10 days after the yellow fever booster vaccination. The CDR3 sequence: CASSSLTSGGYQETQYF. DNA of the CDR3: TGTGCCAGCAGTTCTTTGACTAGCGGGGGTTACCAAGAGACCCAGTACTTC.